The text below deals with one T cell receptor (beta chain). What it binds is unknown. The germline V gene encodes CDR1 SEHNR and CDR2 FQNEAQ (reference sequence). Trimming cost V 5 bases and J 0 bases, with 9 bases left between them. The CDR3 is made up of 14 amino acids. The sample is drawn from a study of radiation and T cells in renal cell carcinoma. The study, taken as a whole, reports: In blood, top tumor clones expanded by 2 weeks, shrinking by 4.

Time point described: blood 4 weeks post-SBRT, at nephrectomy. Treatment of the sample: 15 Gy SBRT to primary tumor, nephrectomy 4 weeks later. Serial blood draws occurred at baseline and 2 and 4 weeks post-SBRT. Here immunoSEQ multiplex PCR was the method, and the copy in TCRdb shows in-frame clones only, minus some. The data hold about 86,000 clones, with 85% observed a single time. This sample comprised blood, obtained from a patient whose treatment included radiotherapy and nephrectomy. The receptor was isolated from a man aged 50 to 59 with renal cell carcinoma. The chain employs TRBV7-9 and TRBJ2-3; the D gene is possibly TRBD2 (5 bases). Written as DNA, the CDR3 is TGTGCCAGCAGCCTAAGCGGTAGCACAGATACGCAGTATTTT. This codes for CASSLSGSTDTQYF.